Shown below are 8 T cell receptor beta chains from a single sample sequenced in a study of T cells after yellow fever vaccination. TCRdb independently ran MiXCR on the 5' RACE reads; one entry per CDR3 protein. The repertoire holds about 350,000 distinct CDR3 sequences, with 11% as singletons. The starting material was PBMCs, obtained on the day of the first yellow fever vaccination. These TCRs come from a man between 18 and 35 years old who received the YFV17D yellow fever vaccine.

This clonotype was counted ten times or more. This chain connects TRBV5-1 to TRBJ1-6, with 8 bases identical to TRBD1. The J segment lost 8 bases and the V segment lost 4 bases, leaving 8 bases of the junction unmatched. There are 15 residues in the CDR3. CDR1 is SGHRS and CDR2 is YFSETQ in the germline V gene. In DNA, the CDR3 is TGCGCCAGCAGCGGACGAACAGGGGGGGATTCACCCCTCCACTTT. It is translated as CASSGRTGGDSPLHF. The full variable domain, its missing parts supplied by reference TRBV5-1 and TRBJ1-6, is KAGVTQTPRYLIKTRGQQVTLSCSPISGHRSVSWYQQTPGQGLQFLFEYFSETQRNKGNFPGRFSGRQFSNSRSEMNVSTLELGDSALYLCASSGRTGGDSPLHFGNGTRLTVT.

The chain has TRBV18 and TRBJ2-5; tentative D call: TRBD2 (5 bases). The CDR3 totals 13 residues. The germline V gene has CDR1 KGHSH and CDR2 LQKENI. Trimming left V 5 bases short and J 4 bases short, with 11 bases between. This CDR3 is CASSWARGETQYF. CDR3 sequence (DNA): TGTGCCAGCTCATGGGCCCGGGGAGAGACCCAGTACTTC.

This clonotype has only a few counts. The genes are TRBV4-2 and TRBJ2-7; weak D call: TRBD2 (6 bases). The CDR3 has 15 residues. Trimming stripped 4 bases from V and 5 bases from J, with 18 bases between. Per germline, CDR1 LGHNA and CDR2 YNFKEQ. CDR3 nucleotides: TGTGCCAGCAGCCCAAGGACCCTGACTAGTCACGAGCAGTACTTC. Protein product: CASSPRTLTSHEQYF.

This clonotype turned up a few times. The gene calls are TRBV12-3 or TRBV12-4 and TRBJ1-2, with TRBD1 matching 9 bases. Trimming cost V 5 bases and J 1 base; bases outside gene matches: 2. The CDR3 runs to 14 residues. CDR3 sequence: CASSGQGNNYGYTF. CDR3 nucleotide sequence: TGTGCCAGCAGTGGACAGGGGAATAACTATGGCTACACCTTC.

The V call is TRBV5-6, the J call TRBJ2-5; 8 bases line up with TRBD2. The CDR3 loop spans 16 amino acids. Germline V gene data show CDR1 as SGHDT and CDR2 as YYEEEE. V dropped 0 bases and J dropped 1; count of bases not matched to a gene: 5. CDR3 amino acids: CASSLAGGAPQETQYF. The CDR3 DNA reads as TGTGCCAGCAGCTTGGCCGGGGGGGCTCCCCAAGAGACCCAGTACTTC.

In this sample, this clonotype turned up a few times. CDR3 loop: CATSDPGQTGTDTQYF. The CDR3 DNA is TGTGCCACCAGTGACCCGGGACAGACAGGGACAGATACGCAGTATTTT. The chain employs TRBV24-1 and TRBJ2-3, with 7 bases identical to TRBD1. V lost 4 bases, J lost 3 bases, and 9 bases stayed unmatched. CDR1 and CDR2 from the germline V gene are KGHDR and SFDVKD. The CDR3 totals 16 residues.

This clonotype was detected only a few times. The chain employs TRBV11-2 and TRBJ2-5, with D perhaps TRBD1 or TRBD2 (5 bases each). Germline V gives CDR1 SGHAT, CDR2 FQNNGV. CDR3 length: 14 residues. The ends were cut back, 7 bases at V and 5 bases at J, with 17 bases in the middle. In DNA form, the CDR3 reads TGTGCCAGCACTCTAGGCCTCGGGGCCGAGACCCAGTACTTC. This codes for CASTLGLGAETQYF.

This clonotype was observed many times. The gene calls are TRBV5-4 and TRBJ2-3; D not resolved. This CDR3 has 13 residues. V gave up 0 bases and J gave up 4 bases, with 6 bases separating them. The germline gives CDR1 SGHNT, CDR2 YYREEE (reference sequence). The CDR3 is CASSLDLADTQYF. CDR3 bases: TGTGCCAGCAGCTTGGATCTTGCAGATACGCAGTATTTT.